The present T cell receptor beta chain was sequenced within a study of beta chain features in type 1 diabetes. Investigators reverse transcribed all isolated RNA, so they sequenced expressed TCRB transcripts. The protocol was immunoSEQ multiplex PCR, while the TCRdb copy is restricted to in-frame clones and leaves out a portion. In the table there are about 40,000 clones, around 60% of which are singletons. The CDR3 is 16 residues long. Between the trimmed V and J ends, which lost 4 bases and 0 bases, there was a span of 10 bases. Germline assignment: CDR1 MDHEN and CDR2 SYDVKM. The gene calls are TRBV28 and TRBJ2-6, with D maybe TRBD1 (6 bases). Sequenced input: Tregs from blood. This sequence was found in a woman in her thirties in good health. CDR3 nucleotides: TGTGCCAGCAGTTCGACAGGTGACTCTGGGGCCAACGTCCTGACTTTC. Translated, it gives CASSSTGDSGANVLTF. Supplemented by reference TRBV28 and TRBJ2-6, the full variable domain reads DVKVTQSSRYLVKRTGEKVFLECVQDMDHENMFWYRQDPGLGLRLIYFSYDVKMKEKGDIPEGYSVSREKKERFSLILESASTNQTSMYLCASSSTGDSGANVLTFGAGSRLTVL.